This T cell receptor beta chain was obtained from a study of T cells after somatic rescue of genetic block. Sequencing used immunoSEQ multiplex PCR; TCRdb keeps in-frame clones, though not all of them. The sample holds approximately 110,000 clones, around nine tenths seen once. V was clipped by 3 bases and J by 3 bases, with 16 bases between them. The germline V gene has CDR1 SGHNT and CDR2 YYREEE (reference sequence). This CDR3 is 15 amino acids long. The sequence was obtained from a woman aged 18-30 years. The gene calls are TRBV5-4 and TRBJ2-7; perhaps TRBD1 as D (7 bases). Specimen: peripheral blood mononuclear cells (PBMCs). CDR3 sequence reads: CASSSRTGGDYEQYF. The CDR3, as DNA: TGTGCCAGCAGCTCCCGGACAGGAGGGGACTACGAGCAGTACTTC.